This T cell receptor beta chain was profiled in a study of CD8 T cells in Susac syndrome. About the study: Clinically active disease was present in six of the sequenced Susac syndrome patients. 8 or 9 of these patients were in remission. Patients with Susac syndrome were therapy-naive, on corticosteroids, or on intravenous immunoglobulin alone at blood draw.

After extraction with the RNeasy kit, about 0.5 to 1 ug of the RNA was reverse transcribed using random hexamers. TCRdb called the immunoSEQ multiplex PCR reads again in MiXCR, with one record for every CDR3 protein. The sample records 150,000 to 200,000 distinct CDR3 sequences, 90% to 95% being singletons. CDR3 length equals 14 residues. V was trimmed by 6 bases and J by 7 bases, leaving 16 bases between them. Per germline, CDR1 MNHNS and CDR2 SASEGT. The sequence was obtained from a human donor with Susac syndrome. J is TRBJ2-1 and V is TRBV6-1; D is unresolved. The sample was CD4+ T cells from PBMCs. The CDR3 DNA sequence: TGTGCCAGCAGGGCCAGGAGTGGAGATAATGAGCAGTTCTTC. It specifies CASRARSGDNEQFF.